This T cell receptor beta chain was captured in a study of regulatory T cells in long-lasting Graves disease. As for time point: newly diagnosed GD, antithyroid drugs for less than 3 months. Making the TCR library involved RNA that had been extracted from PBMCs. Germline values: CDR1 SGHDN, CDR2 FVKESK. The CDR3 is made up of 12 amino acids. The V and J ends lost 4 bases and 5 bases respectively, with 9 bases between them. Construction of TCR beta libraries relied on iRepertoire HTBI primers and on Arm-PCR targeting CDR3 regions. TCRdb reprocessed the multiplex PCR reads with MiXCR, giving one entry per CDR3 protein. The table has some 450,000 distinct CDR3 sequences, about a sixth seen once. A further study also used this sample, focusing on T cells in Graves' hyperthyroidism and ophthalmopathy.

This receptor was taken from a woman under 40 with Graves disease. The chain uses TRBV14 and TRBJ2-7; D is undetermined. This specimen was peripheral blood mononuclear cells (PBMCs), taken at new diagnosis, from a patient treated with antithyroid drugs. As DNA, the CDR3 is TGTGCCAGCAGCCGAACGGTACACGAGCAGTACTTC. This translates into CASSRTVHEQYF.